These 10 T cell receptor beta chains originate from one sample sequenced in a study of OX40 agonist ivuxolimab in advanced cancers. Sequencing was performed with immunoSEQ multiplex PCR; in TCRdb, only in-frame clones are kept and a portion is missing. The table shows more than 20,000 clones, with 75% to 85% occurring only once. Sequenced here: CD4+ or CD8+ T cells sorted from blood, sampled in a trial of the OX40 agonist ivuxolimab. Receptor source: an adult with an advanced solid tumor such as melanoma, head and neck, liver or kidney cancer.

The chain recombines TRBV7-2 with TRBJ2-7, with D perhaps matching TRBD1 (5 bases). Germline V gene data show CDR1 as SGHTA and CDR2 as FQGNSA. The CDR3 consists of 13 residues. Trimming stripped 3 bases from V and 5 bases from J, with 11 bases between. Here the CDR3 reads CASSFTRVNEQYF. CDR3 nucleotide sequence: TGTGCCAGCAGCTTCACCAGGGTAAACGAGCAGTACTTC.

This clone was seen a single time. The chain employs TRBV9 and TRBJ1-4; TRBD1 matches 9 bases. This CDR3 is built from 15 residues. Germline V lookup: CDR1 SGDLS, CDR2 YYNGEE. The J segment lost 8 bases and the V segment lost 1 base, leaving 6 bases of the junction unmatched. CDR3 nucleotides: TGTGCCAGCAGCGTATGGGACAGGGTGGACGAAAAACTGTTTTTT. Translated: CASSVWDRVDEKLFF.

The J gene is TRBJ1-4, the V gene TRBV5-8, with 8 bases aligning to TRBD1. Looked up from germline, CDR1 is SGHTS and CDR2 is YDEGEE. V was clipped by 4 bases and J by 6 bases; unmatched bases: 14. CDR3 length: 17 residues. CDR3 protein: CASSVWDRLTGDEKLFF. DNA for the CDR3: TGTGCCAGCAGCGTTTGGGACAGGTTAACAGGGGATGAAAAACTGTTTTTT. Based on the CDR3 plus reference TRBV5-8 and TRBJ1-4, the full variable domain is EAGVTQSPTHLIKTRGQQATLRCSPISGHTSVYWYQQALGLGLQFLLWYDEGEERNRGNFPPRFSGRQFPNYSSELNVNALELEDSALYLCASSVWDRLTGDEKLFFGSGTQLSVL.

This clone was seen once. The genes are TRBV5-3 and TRBJ1-2; 7 bases match TRBD1. TRBV5-3 has ORF status, its function being uncertain. V dropped 8 bases and J dropped 3; count of bases not matched to a gene: 7. The CDR3 is made up of 13 amino acids. CDR3 loop: CASRIQGHYGYTF. The CDR3 DNA is TGTGCCAGCAGAATACAGGGGCACTATGGCTACACCTTC.

The chain combines TRBV6-5 with TRBJ2-1; 7 bases map to TRBD2. Germline V lookup: CDR1 MNHEY, CDR2 SVGAGI. V was clipped by 8 bases and J by 2 bases; unmatched bases: 3. This CDR3 spans 13 amino acids. Here the CDR3 reads CASGEGPYNEQFF. The CDR3 bases are TGTGCCAGCGGGGAGGGACCCTACAATGAGCAGTTCTTC.

This chain links TRBV2 with TRBJ2-1; possibly TRBD2 for D (6 bases). The CDR3 totals 16 residues. V lost 6 bases and J lost 4, with 19 bases in between. Germline V CDR1 and CDR2: SNHLY, FYNNEI. For the CDR3, the DNA is TGTGCCAGCAGAGTCCGGGACTCCGGGGATTACAATGAGCAGTTCTTC. It codes for CASRVRDSGDYNEQFF.

This clone was observed a handful of times. CDR3 sequence reads: CASSFVALRENTEAFF. The DNA for the CDR3 is TGTGCCAGCAGTTTCGTCGCCCTCCGAGAGAACACTGAAGCTTTCTTT. The V and J genes are TRBV27 and TRBJ1-1; no clear D gene. V shed 3 bases and J shed 1 base, with 15 bases lying between them. The CDR3 runs 16 residues. Germline lookup yields CDR1 MNHEY and CDR2 SMNVEV (reference sequence).

The gene calls are TRBV2 and TRBJ2-7; D is perhaps TRBD1 (5 bases). V was trimmed by 3 bases and J by 1 base, leaving 13 bases between them. Germline assignment: CDR1 SNHLY and CDR2 FYNNEI. The CDR3 loop spans 15 amino acids. The CDR3 nucleotides read TGTGCCAGCAGTGAGTTTCAGGGTGGGTCCTACGAGCAGTACTTC. Amino acid sequence: CASSEFQGGSYEQYF.

The J gene is TRBJ1-2, the V gene TRBV30, with D hard to call. The germline gives CDR1 GTSNPN, CDR2 SVGIG (reference sequence). This CDR3 has 15 amino acids. Deletions cut 1 base from V and 8 bases from J, with 20 bases between. The CDR3 region has the DNA TGTGCCTGGAGTGCAAACCGGCGGGTTTTTGGAGGCTACACCTTC. This encodes CAWSANRRVFGGYTF.

V and J are TRBV10-1 and TRBJ2-3, with 8 bases matching TRBD2. Germline CDR1 and CDR2: WNHNN and SYGVQD (reference sequence). After removal of 0 bases from V and 3 bases from J, the junction contained 5 bases not matched to a gene. The CDR3 loop spans 16 amino acids. The CDR3, as DNA: TGCGCCAGCAGTGAGTCTAGCGGGGTCGTAACAGATACGCAGTATTTT. As protein: CASSESSGVVTDTQYF.